A selection of T cell receptor beta chains follows, all from one sample in a study of blood T cell repertoires in COVID-19. Generated by immunoSEQ multiplex PCR, the TCRdb table keeps only in-frame clones and is missing some. The sample shows about 170,000 clones, around 91% of them seen only once. Sequenced material: PBMCs or T cells enriched from blood (not recorded which). Receptors originate from a woman younger than 30 who had recovered from COVID-19. CDR3s include the opening cysteine and the closing phenylalanine or tryptophan. The D gene is left open where the match is weak.

TRBJ2-2,TRBD1,TRBV4-1,CASSQEWTGHSGTGELFF,TGCGCCAGCAGCCAAGAATGGACAGGACATTCGGGCACCGGGGAGCTGTTTTTT
TRBJ2-7,.,TRBV6-5,CASRPRERFYEQYF,TGTGCCAGCAGACCCAGAGAGCGATTCTACGAGCAGTACTTC
TRBJ2-1,TRBD2,TRBV27,CASSLRASGRAGVYNEQFF,TGTGCCAGCAGTTTGAGGGCTAGCGGGAGGGCCGGGGTATACAATGAGCAGTTCTTC
TRBJ1-2,TRBD1,TRBV5-8,CASSLAGTGRGGYTF,TGTGCCAGCAGCTTGGCCGGGACAGGGCGGGGGGGCTACACCTTC
TRBJ1-2,.,TRBV9,CASSVTGEGGYTF,TGTGCCAGCAGCGTAACGGGGGAGGGTGGCTACACCTTC
TRBJ2-2,.,TRBV28,CASSLWGRGRSGELFF,TGTGCCAGCAGTTTATGGGGCCGGGGAAGGAGCGGGGAGCTGTTTTTT
TRBJ2-1,.,TRBV29-1,CSARTVRGDEQFF,TGCAGCGCCAGGACAGTCAGGGGAGATGAGCAGTTCTTC
TRBJ2-5,TRBD2,TRBV5-5,CASSRGLAGQETQYF,TGTGCCAGCAGCCGGGGACTAGCGGGACAAGAGACCCAGTACTTC
TRBJ2-7,TRBD2,TRBV27,CASSLLRTSGRPKLYEQYF,TGTGCCAGCAGTTTACTACGGACTAGCGGGAGGCCGAAGTTATACGAGCAGTACTTC
TRBJ2-5,TRBD2,TRBV5-4,CASSWGSGRETQYF,TGTGCCAGCAGCTGGGGTAGCGGGAGAGAGACCCAGTACTTC
TRBJ2-7,.,TRBV27,CASSSPSSYEQYF,TGTGCCAGCAGTTCCCCGAGCTCCTACGAGCAGTACTTC
TRBJ2-4,.,TRBV5-4,CASNELGNIQYF,TGTGCCAGCAACGAACTAGGAAACATTCAGTACTTC
TRBJ1-1,.,TRBV19,CASSISGPGDTEAFF,TGTGCCAGTAGTATATCAGGGCCTGGTGACACTGAAGCTTTCTTT
TRBJ2-1,.,TRBV9,CASGGLRNEQFF,TGTGCCAGCGGGGGACTTCGGAATGAGCAGTTCTTC
TRBJ1-6,.,TRBV6-6,CASSYSGTPSVPLHF,TGTGCCAGCAGTTACTCGGGGACACCGAGTGTCCCCCTCCACTTT
TRBJ1-4,.,TRBV5-4,CASSRASGVDEKLFF,TGTGCCAGCAGTCGCGCCTCAGGGGTAGATGAAAAACTGTTTTTT